The table lists the clone carrying this T cell receptor beta chain with many counts. What it binds is not known. The V segment lost 6 bases and the J segment 9 bases; nucleotides outside the gene matches: 5. CDR3 size: 12 residues. Per the germline V gene, CDR1 is DFQATT and CDR2 is SNEGSKA (reference sequence). Hyperthyroidism had been newly diagnosed in patients aged 18 to 65, and its duration was under 2 months. The source of the sample is a study of T cells in Graves' hyperthyroidism and ophthalmopathy. Study-level findings and limits: The blood repertoire included most of the expanded thyroid clonotypes above 0.001.

Using RNA transcripts as the source, TCR beta CDR3 regions were amplified. A set of HTBI primers served as the primers for a first-round RT-PCR of the TCR CDR3. TCRdb independently ran MiXCR on the multiplex PCR reads; one entry per CDR3 protein. Here the sample spans over 500,000 distinct CDR3 sequences, 14% being singletons. This TCR was sampled from a woman aged 40 to 55 with Graves' hyperthyroidism. The chain is built from TRBV20-1 and TRBJ2-1, with 10 bases matching TRBD2. Sequencing used blood. The CDR3 DNA follows: TGCAGTGCCGAGGGACTAGCGTTTGAGCAGTTCTTC. Translated, it gives CSAEGLAFEQFF.